This is a list of T cell receptor beta chains from one sample in a study of early T cells in non-severe SARS-CoV-2 infection. TCRdb reprocessed the 5' RACE reads via MiXCR and lists one record per CDR3 protein. In the table there are some 70,000 distinct CDR3 sequences, over 9% of which are singletons. The sequenced material came from whole blood. These receptors were collected from an adult who was a healthcare worker with PCR-confirmed SARS-CoV-2 infection or an uninfected control (not recorded which). CDR3s include the opening cysteine and the closing phenylalanine or tryptophan. The order of the fields is J gene, clone size, CDR3 length, V gene, D gene, CDR3 protein, CDR3 DNA. D genes are given only for firm matches. Expanded clones are given a class, and other clones once, few, many or no size at all.

j_call: TRBJ2-1
clone_size: many
cdr3_length: 15
v_call: TRBV30
d_call: TRBD2
cdr3_aa: CAWSPMTGGYNEQFF
cdr3_nt: TGTGCCTGGAGTCCAATGACGGGAGGGTACAATGAGCAGTTCTTC

j_call: TRBJ2-1
clone_size: many
cdr3_length: 16
v_call: TRBV20-1
d_call: .
cdr3_aa: CSARDGRGGTYNEQFF
cdr3_nt: TGCAGTGCTAGAGATGGAAGGGGCGGCACCTACAATGAGCAGTTCTTC

j_call: TRBJ1-2
clone_size: few
cdr3_length: 13
v_call: TRBV4-1
d_call: .
cdr3_aa: CASSPRPSYGYTF
cdr3_nt: TGCGCCAGCAGCCCCCGACCGAGCTATGGCTACACCTTC

j_call: TRBJ2-3
clone_size: many
cdr3_length: 15
v_call: TRBV11-3
d_call: TRBD2
cdr3_aa: CASSLPAGGQDTQYF
cdr3_nt: TGTGCCAGCAGCTTACCAGCGGGAGGGCAAGATACGCAGTATTTT

j_call: TRBJ2-3
clone_size: many
cdr3_length: 16
v_call: TRBV2
d_call: .
cdr3_aa: CASSPQNKPPPDTQYF
cdr3_nt: TGTGCCAGCAGTCCCCAAAATAAACCCCCCCCGGATACGCAGTATTTT

j_call: TRBJ2-1
clone_size: many
cdr3_length: 15
v_call: TRBV4-2
d_call: TRBD2
cdr3_aa: CASRGGLAGGDEQFF
cdr3_nt: TGTGCCAGCAGGGGCGGACTAGCGGGAGGAGATGAGCAGTTCTTC

j_call: TRBJ1-3
clone_size: many
cdr3_length: 13
v_call: TRBV20-1
d_call: .
cdr3_aa: CSARKGSGNTIYF
cdr3_nt: TGCAGTGCTAGAAAGGGCTCTGGAAACACCATATATTTT

j_call: TRBJ2-3
clone_size: .
cdr3_length: 16
v_call: TRBV29-1
d_call: .
cdr3_aa: CSVEGGPAGFTDTQYF
cdr3_nt: TGCAGCGTTGAAGGTGGGCCGGCGGGTTTCACAGATACGCAGTATTTT

j_call: TRBJ2-1
clone_size: many
cdr3_length: 14
v_call: TRBV7-9
d_call: .
cdr3_aa: CASSLPPEGNEQFF
cdr3_nt: TGTGCCAGCAGCTTACCGCCTGAGGGAAATGAGCAGTTCTTC

j_call: TRBJ2-1
clone_size: .
cdr3_length: 19
v_call: TRBV28
d_call: TRBD2
cdr3_aa: CASSPSGLAGTKYHNEQFF
cdr3_nt: TGTGCCAGCAGTCCCTCGGGACTAGCGGGGACCAAGTACCACAATGAGCAGTTCTTC

j_call: TRBJ2-1
clone_size: many
cdr3_length: 14
v_call: TRBV6-2/TRBV6-3
d_call: TRBD2
cdr3_aa: CASRLAGGGNEQFF
cdr3_nt: TGTGCCAGCAGACTAGCGGGAGGGGGTAATGAGCAGTTCTTC

j_call: TRBJ2-1
clone_size: .
cdr3_length: 24
v_call: TRBV21-1
d_call: .
cdr3_aa: CASSKQYLGGESTHTYGAVSEQFF
cdr3_nt: TGTGCCAGCAGTAAGCAGTATCTGGGAGGGGAGTCCACCCATACCTACGGGGCGGTAAGTGAGCAGTTCTTC